This T cell receptor beta chain was sequenced during a study of technical replicates of blood from a handful of donors. Deletions cut 0 bases from V and 2 bases from J, with 5 bases between. The CDR3 is made up of 14 amino acids. Germline CDR1 reads SGHNT; CDR2 reads YYREEE (reference sequence). Profiled with immunoSEQ multiplex PCR; TCRdb holds only in-frame clones, not every one. Among 75,000 to 100,000 clones listed, 94% were seen once. Sequenced sample: T cells isolated from PBMCs. The chain combines TRBV5-4 with TRBJ1-4, with unresolved D. The sequence was obtained from a human donor in good health. In DNA form, the CDR3 reads TGTGCCAGCAGCTTGGGACTGACTAATGAAAAACTGTTTTTT. It translates to CASSLGLTNEKLFF.